This T cell receptor (beta chain) stems from a study of blood T cells in healthy people across ages. A second PCR, run for roughly 7 to 11 cycles, used a sample-barcoded 5' primer plus a J-beta primer mix. Via MiXCR, TCRdb re-called the 5' RACE reads, giving one row per CDR3 protein. The sample yields 800,000 to 950,000 distinct CDR3 sequences, 25% to 30% seen once. CDR3 size: 14 residues. V was cut by 4 bases and J by 0 bases, with 7 bases left in between. CDR1 is MNHNY and CDR2 is SVGAGI in the germline V gene (reference sequence). The same specimen was also included in a second study, on T cells of mothers and their children.

The sequenced sample consisted of blood. The source is a woman between 40 and 50 years old in good health. The gene calls are TRBV6-6 and TRBJ1-5, with D possibly being TRBD1 (5 bases). DNA for the CDR3: TGTGCCAGCAGTTTGGACAATAGCAATCAGCCCCAGCATTTT. Amino acids: CASSLDNSNQPQHF.